This is a list of T cell receptor beta chains from one sample in a study of shared clonotypes between healthy human individuals. The method was immunoSEQ multiplex PCR; TCRdb's version includes in-frame clones alone and lacks a portion of them. The table includes approximately 1.9 million clones, 80% to 95% detected once. The sample taken for sequencing was naive CD8+ T cells from PBMCs. These receptors were taken from a man younger than 35 in good health. Some clones in this sample may be carry-over from other donors' samples. CDR3s include the opening cysteine and the closing phenylalanine or tryptophan. The order of the fields is D gene, J gene, V gene, clone size, CDR3 protein, CDR3 DNA. A D gene is named only where the DNA matches it firmly. Clone size, where shown, is once, few, many, or a class for clones that have expanded.

D gene: -
J gene: TRBJ1-1
V gene: TRBV11-3
clone size: -
CDR3 protein: CASSFPSPLPENTEAFF
CDR3 DNA: TGTGCCAGCAGCTTCCCGTCCCCGCTTCCTGAGAACACTGAAGCTTTCTTT

D gene: -
J gene: TRBJ1-1
V gene: TRBV5-4
clone size: -
CDR3 protein: CASSLVNTEAFF
CDR3 DNA: TGTGCCAGCAGCTTGGTAAACACTGAAGCTTTCTTT

D gene: TRBD1
J gene: TRBJ2-7
V gene: TRBV11-2
clone size: -
CDR3 protein: CASSIRQGSSYEQYF
CDR3 DNA: TGTGCCAGCAGCATACGACAGGGGAGCTCCTACGAGCAGTACTTC

D gene: TRBD2
J gene: TRBJ2-5
V gene: TRBV28
clone size: -
CDR3 protein: CASTLTSGWGSQYF
CDR3 DNA: TGTGCCAGCACGTTAACTAGCGGGTGGGGTTCCCAGTACTTC

D gene: TRBD2
J gene: TRBJ2-7
V gene: TRBV15
clone size: -
CDR3 protein: CATSNSGRSYEQYF
CDR3 DNA: TGTGCCACCAGCAATAGCGGGCGTTCCTACGAGCAGTACTTC

D gene: TRBD1
J gene: TRBJ2-1
V gene: TRBV5-6
clone size: once
CDR3 protein: CASSSRTGLVDEQFF
CDR3 DNA: TGTGCCAGCAGCTCTCGGACAGGGCTTGTCGATGAGCAGTTCTTC

D gene: -
J gene: TRBJ2-7
V gene: TRBV21-1
clone size: -
CDR3 protein: CASSKAPYRCYEQYF
CDR3 DNA: -

D gene: -
J gene: TRBJ2-5
V gene: TRBV4-3
clone size: -
CDR3 protein: CASSQGLASETQYF
CDR3 DNA: TGCGCCAGCAGCCAAGGGCTAGCTTCAGAGACCCAGTACTTC

D gene: TRBD1
J gene: TRBJ2-2
V gene: TRBV2
clone size: -
CDR3 protein: CASSGTGPNTGELFF
CDR3 DNA: TGTGCCAGCAGTGGGACAGGCCCGAACACCGGGGAGCTGTTTTTT

D gene: -
J gene: TRBJ2-5
V gene: TRBV19
clone size: -
CDR3 protein: CASSIASTQETQYF
CDR3 DNA: TGTGCCAGTAGTATAGCAAGTACCCAAGAGACCCAGTACTTC

D gene: TRBD2
J gene: TRBJ2-1
V gene: TRBV6-4
clone size: -
CDR3 protein: CASSDVGGKNEQFF
CDR3 DNA: TGTGCCAGCAGTGATGTCGGGGGGAAAAATGAGCAGTTCTTC

D gene: TRBD2
J gene: TRBJ2-7
V gene: TRBV6-1
clone size: -
CDR3 protein: CASRNSRGGEQYF
CDR3 DNA: TGTGCCAGCCGGAACTCACGGGGGGGCGAGCAGTACTTC

D gene: -
J gene: TRBJ1-2
V gene: TRBV5-1
clone size: -
CDR3 protein: CASSLWRDLQDGYTF
CDR3 DNA: TGCGCCAGCAGCTTATGGAGGGACCTCCAAGATGGCTACACCTTC

D gene: -
J gene: TRBJ1-2
V gene: TRBV30
clone size: -
CDR3 protein: CAWSVWGDLSSRNYGYTF
CDR3 DNA: TGTGCCTGGAGTGTTTGGGGGGATCTTTCGTCTCGAAACTATGGCTACACCTTC

D gene: TRBD2
J gene: TRBJ2-1
V gene: TRBV19
clone size: -
CDR3 protein: CASSIGLADYNEQFF
CDR3 DNA: TGTGCCAGTAGTATCGGTCTAGCGGACTACAATGAGCAGTTCTTC

D gene: TRBD2
J gene: TRBJ2-5
V gene: TRBV7-9
clone size: -
CDR3 protein: CASRVAGGNQETQYF
CDR3 DNA: TGTGCCAGCAGAGTTGCGGGAGGGAACCAAGAGACCCAGTACTTC

D gene: TRBD2
J gene: TRBJ2-7
V gene: TRBV27
clone size: -
CDR3 protein: CASSLSLREVPYEQYF
CDR3 DNA: TGTGCCAGCAGTTTATCGCTGCGGGAGGTCCCCTACGAGCAGTACTTC

D gene: TRBD2
J gene: TRBJ2-7
V gene: TRBV7-9
clone size: -
CDR3 protein: CASSLSAGRGYEQYF
CDR3 DNA: TGTGCCAGCAGCTTATCGGCAGGGAGGGGATACGAGCAGTACTTC

D gene: TRBD1
J gene: TRBJ2-2
V gene: TRBV19
clone size: -
CDR3 protein: CASTRGTGVGTGELFF
CDR3 DNA: TGTGCCAGTACCAGGGGAACAGGGGTGGGCACCGGGGAGCTGTTTTTT

D gene: -
J gene: TRBJ2-1
V gene: TRBV5-1
clone size: -
CDR3 protein: CASSLGLWRGTVNEQFF
CDR3 DNA: TGCGCCAGCAGCTTGGGCTTGTGGAGGGGAACGGTCAATGAGCAGTTCTTC